These T cell receptor beta chains were read from a single sample in a study of T cell repertoires in cytomegalovirus infection. One entry per CDR3 protein results from TCRdb running MiXCR on the reads. Of 900,000 to 950,000 distinct CDR3 sequences in the sample, 31% were seen once. The antigens these receptors bind are not known. The specimen comprised cultured CD8+ T cells from PBMCs, sampled from culture after CMV antigen stimulation. The receptors originated from a human donor in good health (CMV status not recorded). Some clones in this sample may be carry-over from other donors' samples. CDR3s leave out the opening cysteine and the closing phenylalanine or tryptophan.

V gene	J gene	CDR3 protein
TRBV27	TRBJ1-5	ASSSFDRVLH
TRBV7-2	TRBJ1-5	ASSSYGTADQPQH
TRBV7-9	TRBJ1-1	ASSSGRLNTEAF
TRBV7-9	TRBJ2-5	ASSLGLAGNQETQY
TRBV19	TRBJ2-2	ATSRGGVNTGELF
TRBV6-6	TRBJ1-2	ASSPGDINYGYT
TRBV12-3/TRBV12-4	TRBJ2-3	ASNPLSADTQY
TRBV7-9	TRBJ2-7	ASSSSGGHFEQY
TRBV19	TRBJ1-2	ASSRTLSYGYT
TRBV7-9	TRBJ2-1	ASSPRPGQGRGNEQF
TRBV7-9	TRBJ2-7	ASSLRDSIYEQY
TRBV27	TRBJ2-1	ASSLPSGRPGNEQF
TRBV6-1	TRBJ1-2	ASRGQGANGYT
TRBV7-8	TRBJ1-1	ASSDGQGARDRAF
TRBV4-2	TRBJ2-2	ASSLSGLLAQRSGELF
TRBV24-1	TRBJ2-5	ATSDFPGGGETQY
TRBV24-1	TRBJ1-5	ATSEQGTNQPQH
TRBV7-6	TRBJ1-5	ASSLAAGTNQPQH
TRBV6-6	TRBJ2-5	ASSYGTGPETQY
TRBV5-4	TRBJ2-5	ASSFFGGGRYETQY
TRBV27	TRBJ2-3	ASSLRIFTDTQY
TRBV2	TRBJ2-2	ASISGGLGTGELF
TRBV27	TRBJ2-1	ASSLSSGASSYNEQF
TRBV14	TRBJ1-2	ASSQDRRGNYGYT
TRBV29-1	TRBJ2-1	SVLGMDRPSSYNEQF
TRBV27	TRBJ2-1	ASRPLAGIYNEQF
TRBV6-5	TRBJ1-1	ASGRADRVDTEAF
TRBV4-2	TRBJ2-1	ASSQDHLAGWDEQF
TRBV24-1	TRBJ2-1	ATSDWTGDTSYYNEQF
TRBV7-6	TRBJ2-1	ASSLERPAGVEQF
TRBV7-8	TRBJ2-7	ASSLARRQVPYEQY
TRBV4-1	TRBJ1-1	ASSQVPKRIDTEAF
TRBV6-6	TRBJ1-2	ASSGGVDGYT
TRBV2	TRBJ1-1	ASSEASGGTEAF
TRBV2	TRBJ2-1	ASTSPNRGLTEQF
TRBV4-1	TRBJ1-2	ASSEGLGSNYGYT
TRBV7-9	TRBJ2-1	ASSLGGGHYNEQF
TRBV7-6	TRBJ2-2	ASSHTGTGELF
TRBV6-2/TRBV6-3	TRBJ1-1	VSTEDREVTEAF
TRBV7-9	TRBJ1-1	ASSAYTIQGMNTEAF
TRBV10-3	TRBJ1-1	AISDGTEQLNAF
TRBV5-4	TRBJ2-6	AWDLYSGANVLT
TRBV2	TRBJ2-6	ASYMRGTGANVLT
TRBV6-5	TRBJ2-3	ASRGRDDRTDTQY
TRBV7-2	TRBJ1-3	ASSIGQAASGNTIY
TRBV7-9	TRBJ2-1	ASSPLLGPNEQF
TRBV14	TRBJ2-1	ASSQSLAWNEQF